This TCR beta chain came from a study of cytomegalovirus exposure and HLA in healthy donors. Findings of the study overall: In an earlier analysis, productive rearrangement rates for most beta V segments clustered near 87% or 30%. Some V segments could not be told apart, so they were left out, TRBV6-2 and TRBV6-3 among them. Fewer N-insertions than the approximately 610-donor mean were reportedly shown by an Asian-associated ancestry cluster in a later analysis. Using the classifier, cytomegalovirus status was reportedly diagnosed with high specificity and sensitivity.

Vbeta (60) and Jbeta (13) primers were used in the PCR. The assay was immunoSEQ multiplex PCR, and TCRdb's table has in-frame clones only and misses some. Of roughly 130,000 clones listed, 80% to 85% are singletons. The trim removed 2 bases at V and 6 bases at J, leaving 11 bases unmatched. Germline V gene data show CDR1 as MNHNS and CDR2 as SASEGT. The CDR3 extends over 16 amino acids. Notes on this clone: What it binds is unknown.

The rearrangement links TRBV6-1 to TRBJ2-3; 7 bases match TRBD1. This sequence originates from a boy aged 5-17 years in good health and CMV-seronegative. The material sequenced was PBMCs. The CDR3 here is CASSELARQGLDTQYF. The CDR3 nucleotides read TGTGCCAGCAGTGAACTCGCCCGACAGGGCTTGGATACGCAGTATTTT.